This paragraph covers one T cell receptor beta chain sequence. This sample is drawn from a study of identical twins. TCRdb passed the 5' RACE reads through MiXCR, listing each CDR3 protein once. The table records roughly 1.6 million distinct CDR3 sequences, roughly a third of them present only once. This CDR3 has 13 amino acids. V was shortened by 6 bases and J by 5 bases, with 11 bases between the two germline ends. Germline assignment: CDR1 DFQATT and CDR2 SNEGSKA (reference sequence). Input material: cord blood. The chain joins TRBV20-1 to TRBJ1-6; D uncertain. This clonotype was obtained from a newborn girl in good health. The CDR3 region is CSALPANNSPLHF. CDR3 bases: TGCAGTGCCCTCCCTGCAAATAATTCACCCCTCCACTTT.